Below, 32 T cell receptor beta chains from the same sample are listed, as sequenced in a study of graft-versus-host responses after intestinal transplantation. Repertoires were generated with immunoSEQ multiplex PCR, while TCRdb's copy carries only in-frame clones and drops some. The sample comprises roughly 73,000 clones, over 75% of which are singletons, and around 8.6% rests with the top ten. Their recognized antigens are unknown. The material sequenced was unstimulated CD8+ T cells sorted from spleen or lymph node cells, taken before transplant. Receptor source: a human donor who was the organ donor for an intestinal transplant.

The chain has TRBV6-5 and TRBJ2-7, with D unresolved. V dropped 2 bases and J dropped 2 bases, with 4 bases sitting between them. The germline V gene encodes CDR1 MNHEY and CDR2 SVGAGI. There are 12 residues in the CDR3. This CDR3 reads CASSYDAYEQYF. CDR3 bases: TGTGCCAGCAGTTACGACGCCTACGAGCAGTACTTC.

This chain joins TRBV7-2 and TRBJ1-1; no reliable D call. Looked up from germline, CDR1 is SGHTA and CDR2 is FQGNSA. The V and J ends lost 3 bases and 5 bases respectively, with 10 bases between them. This CDR3 is 13 amino acids long. CDR3 in DNA: TGTGCCAGCAGCTTCGAAAGACGGACTGAAGCTTTCTTT. It codes for CASSFERRTEAFF.

The chain combines TRBV7-8 with TRBJ2-5; D uncertain. The tail of the sequence fits TRBJ2-7 better, so the J call may be wrong. The CDR3 length is 12 residues. Germline CDR1 reads SGHVS; CDR2 reads FQNEAQ. CDR3: CASGHQGYEQYF. CDR3 sequence (DNA): TGTGCCAGCGGCCACCAAGGCTACGAGCAGTACTTC.

This chain uses TRBV5-8 with TRBJ2-2; no clear D gene. Trimming pared 6 bases from V and 7 bases from J, leaving 22 bases between. Germline V lookup: CDR1 SGHTS, CDR2 YDEGEE. This CDR3 comprises 16 residues. The CDR3 sequence is CASNLLVPEVGGELFF. The CDR3 nucleotides are TGTGCCAGCAATCTCCTCGTTCCAGAAGTGGGCGGGGAGCTGTTTTTT.

This chain joins TRBV6-1 and TRBJ2-7; D is possibly TRBD2 (5 bases). CDR1 MNHNS and CDR2 SASEGT come from the germline V gene. Trimming stripped 8 bases from V and 1 base from J, with 12 bases between. The CDR3 totals 13 residues. CDR3 DNA: TGTGCCAGCCGGTTAAGAGGGTCCTACGAGCAGTACTTC. It translates to CASRLRGSYEQYF.

V usage is TRBV7-8 and J usage is TRBJ1-1, with D hard to call. The germline V gene has CDR1 SGHVS and CDR2 FQNEAQ. The CDR3 runs to 15 residues. V was trimmed by 5 bases and J by 5 bases, leaving 18 bases between them. The CDR3 DNA is TGTGCCAGCAGCGGCCACCCTTTGGCCAGAACTGAAGCTTTCTTT. Translation gives CASSGHPLARTEAFF.

This sequence joins TRBV19 and TRBJ1-1; D is undetermined. Germline values: CDR1 LNHDA, CDR2 SQIVND (reference sequence). There are 12 residues in the CDR3. V dropped 3 bases and J dropped 3 bases, with 5 bases sitting between them. The CDR3 DNA sequence: TGTGCCAGTAGTATTCCGGACACTGAAGCTTTCTTT. Translating gives CASSIPDTEAFF.

The gene calls are TRBV28 and TRBJ2-3; a weak D match, TRBD2 (5 bases). The CDR3 consists of 17 residues. Between the trimmed V and J ends, which lost 3 bases and 5 bases, there was a span of 21 bases. Germline lookup yields CDR1 MDHEN and CDR2 SYDVKM. CDR3 DNA sequence: TGTGCCAGCAGTTTGATACTCGGACTCCCGATTCGAGATACGCAGTATTTT. Protein product: CASSLILGLPIRDTQYF.

The chain combines TRBV5-1 with TRBJ2-2, with 8 bases lining up with TRBD1. J was trimmed by 6 bases and V by 6 bases; bases with no gene match: 7. Germline V gene data show CDR1 as SGHRS and CDR2 as YFSETQ. The CDR3 extends over 14 amino acids. The CDR3 DNA reads as TGCGCCAGCACCCAACAGGGGGTTTCCGGGGAGCTGTTTTTT. The encoded protein is CASTQQGVSGELFF. The whole variable domain, filled in from reference TRBV5-1 and TRBJ2-2, reads KAGVTQTPRYLIKTRGQQVTLSCSPISGHRSVSWYQQTPGQGLQFLFEYFSETQRNKGNFPGRFSGRQFSNSRSEMNVSTLELGDSALYLCASTQQGVSGELFFGEGSRLTVL.

The chain is built from TRBV28 and TRBJ2-5; 11 bases map to TRBD2. The CDR3 is made up of 18 amino acids. V was pared by 2 bases and J by 5 bases, with 13 bases of the junction left unmatched. Germline values: CDR1 MDHEN, CDR2 SYDVKM. The CDR3 coding sequence is TGTGCCAGCAGTTTAGGCGAACTAGCGGGGGTTTATGTGGAGACCCAGTACTTC. It codes for CASSLGELAGVYVETQYF. The full variable domain, in which reference TRBV28 and TRBJ2-5 provide the parts outside the CDR3, is DVKVTQSSRYLVKRTGEKVFLECVQDMDHENMFWYRQDPGLGLRLIYFSYDVKMKEKGDIPEGYSVSREKKERFSLILESASTNQTSMYLCASSLGELAGVYVETQYFGPGTRLLVL.

The J gene is TRBJ1-5, the V gene TRBV18; D remains ambiguous. This CDR3 is built from 14 residues. The V gene's germline CDR1 is KGHSH and CDR2 LQKENI. V was trimmed by 6 bases and J by 5 bases, leaving 14 bases between them. The DNA for the CDR3 is TGTGCCAGCTCGCGAACAGTTCCCCATCAGCCCCAGCATTTT. Amino acids: CASSRTVPHQPQHF.

V is TRBV28 and J is TRBJ2-7, with 13 bases aligning to TRBD2. The CDR3 contains 15 residues. V lost 4 bases and J lost 2; bases outside the gene matches: 2. Germline-derived CDR1 and CDR2 are MDHEN and SYDVKM. As DNA, the CDR3 is TGTGCCAGCAGTTGGACTAGCGGGGGAACCTACGAGCAGTACTTC. This translates into CASSWTSGGTYEQYF.

The chain couples TRBV30 to TRBJ2-5, with a possible D match to TRBD2 (5 bases). V gave up 4 bases and J gave up 4 bases, with 16 bases separating them. This CDR3 is built from 14 residues. From germline, CDR1 is GTSNPN and CDR2 SVGIG (reference sequence). CDR3 protein: CAWNGLALVETQYF. CDR3 DNA: TGTGCCTGGAATGGTCTAGCCTTGGTAGAGACCCAGTACTTC.

This rearrangement joins TRBV6-5 to TRBJ1-1, with D possibly matching TRBD1 (6 bases). V lost 7 bases, J lost 1 base, and 16 bases lay in between. CDR1 and CDR2 (germline): MNHEY, SVGAGI. The CDR3 runs 15 residues. In DNA form, the CDR3 reads TGTGCCAGCACCGCATTGGGGGCGACGAACACTGAAGCTTTCTTT. The encoded protein is CASTALGATNTEAFF.

The chain has TRBV6-1 and TRBJ2-3; the match to TRBD2 covers 10 bases. Germline V gives CDR1 MNHNS, CDR2 SASEGT. After removal of 1 base from V and 4 bases from J, the junction contained 2 bases not matched to a gene. This CDR3 has 15 amino acids. CDR3 residues: CASSEGTSGSDTQYF. In DNA, the CDR3 is TGTGCCAGCAGTGAAGGGACTAGCGGTTCAGATACGCAGTATTTT.

The chain is built from TRBV2 and TRBJ2-7, with D possibly TRBD2 on 5 matching bases. Germline V gives CDR1 SNHLY, CDR2 FYNNEI. This CDR3 has 13 amino acids. Trimming shortened V by 5 bases and J by 3 bases, and 11 bases separated the two germline ends. The CDR3 loop reads CASSQASSYEQYF. The CDR3 coding sequence is TGTGCCAGCAGTCAGGCTAGCAGCTACGAGCAGTACTTC. Combining the CDR3 with reference TRBV2 and TRBJ2-7 gives the whole variable domain EPEVTQTPSHQVTQMGQEVILRCVPISNHLYFYWYRQILGQKVEFLVSFYNNEISEKSEIFDDQFSVERPDGSNFTLKIRSTKLEDSAMYFCASSQASSYEQYFGPGTRLTVT.

This chain joins TRBV11-1 and TRBJ1-1; unclear D gene. Germline V CDR1 and CDR2: SGHAT, FQDESV (reference sequence). Trimming removed 1 base at V and 1 base at J, with 13 bases between. The CDR3 is 16 residues long. The CDR3 is CASSLGLTFANTEAFF. The CDR3 DNA reads TGTGCCAGCAGCTTAGGCCTAACTTTTGCGAACACTGAAGCTTTCTTT.

The V and J genes are TRBV15 and TRBJ2-7; the D is unclear. Trimming shortened V by 1 base and J by 6 bases, and 10 bases separated the two germline ends. From germline, CDR1 is LNHNV and CDR2 YYDKDF (reference sequence). The CDR3 is made up of 13 amino acids. The CDR3 region is CATSRGLLAEQYF. The CDR3 bases are TGTGCCACCAGCAGAGGCCTGCTCGCCGAGCAGTACTTC.

The CDR3, as DNA: TGTGCCTGGAGTTACGAGATTAACTATGGCTACACCTTC. As protein: CAWSYEINYGYTF. This chain joins TRBV30 and TRBJ1-2, with no clear D. The germline V gene has CDR1 GTSNPN and CDR2 SVGIG (reference sequence). The CDR3 is 13 residues long. V lost 2 bases and J 1 base, leaving 8 bases between the germline ends.

V and J are TRBV9 and TRBJ2-5, with 9 bases aligning to TRBD1. The J call may not be correct, given that the DNA end is closer to TRBJ2-7. The germline CDR1 and CDR2 sequences are SGDLS and YYNGEE. CDR3 size: 15 residues. CDR3 nucleotide sequence: TGTGCCAGCAGCGCGGACCGGGACAGGGCGCACGAGCAGTACTTC. Translating gives CASSADRDRAHEQYF.

Turning to this clone: Other DNA sequences in this specimen translate into the identical CDR3. The chain combines TRBV6-5 with TRBJ1-2; weak D call: TRBD1 (5 bases). Germline CDR1 MNHEY, CDR2 SVGAGI. Trimming shortened V by 0 bases and J by 0 bases, and 11 bases separated the two germline ends. There are 16 residues in the CDR3. The CDR3 bases are TGTGCCAGCAGTTACTCGATGTCAGGGTCTAACTATGGCTACACCTTC. Its protein product is CASSYSMSGSNYGYTF.

This chain connects TRBV2 to TRBJ1-2, with TRBD1 as a possible D gene (6 bases). CDR1 is SNHLY, CDR2 FYNNEI, per germline. This CDR3 region has 11 residues. The V gene lost 11 bases and the J gene lost 4 bases, with 11 bases spanning the gap. The CDR3 nucleotides are TGTGCCTCACAGGGAGGCTATGGCTACACCTTC. Translated: CASQGGYGYTF.

The V and J genes are TRBV20-1 and TRBJ2-3; D is uncertain. The CDR3 has 9 residues. Germline V gene data show CDR1 as DFQATT and CDR2 as SNEGSKA (reference sequence). This CDR3 is CRATDTQYF. The CDR3 DNA reads as TGCAGGGCGACAGATACGCAGTATTTT.

V is TRBV7-9 and J is TRBJ1-1; D not certain. Per germline, CDR1 SEHNR and CDR2 FQNEAQ (reference sequence). The CDR3 covers 14 residues. V was trimmed by 4 bases and J by 0 bases, leaving 9 bases between them. CDR3 sequence (DNA): TGTGCCAGCAGCTCGGTCGAGATGAACACTGAAGCTTTCTTT. Protein sequence: CASSSVEMNTEAFF.

With respect to this clone: The junction departs from germline at one end; a sequencing error may be responsible. The chain recombines TRBV29-1 with TRBJ2-1; possible D gene TRBD1, 6 bases. This CDR3 region has 13 residues. CDR1 is SQVTM, CDR2 ANQGSEA, per germline. The CDR3 spells CSVEGGTYNEQFF. CDR3 DNA: TGCAGCGTCGAAGGGGGAACCTACAATGAGCAGTTCTTC.

This clone was counted only a few times. This chain uses TRBV6-4 with TRBJ2-3; TRBD2 agrees at 8 bases. CDR1 is MRHNA, CDR2 SNTAGT, per germline. The CDR3 covers 15 residues. Losses at the gene ends were 0 bases for V and 4 bases for J; bases not matched to a gene: 3. The CDR3 loop is CASSDSAGESDTQYF. Written as DNA, the CDR3 is TGTGCCAGCAGTGACTCAGCGGGGGAATCAGATACGCAGTATTTT.

V is TRBV6-5 and J is TRBJ1-1, with a weak D call TRBD1 (5 bases). This CDR3 has 15 residues. The V and J ends lost 2 bases and 1 base respectively, with 11 bases between them. CDR1 is MNHEY and CDR2 is SVGAGI in the germline V gene. The CDR3 DNA reads TGTGCCAGCAGTTACGGGGGGAACGGGAACACTGAAGCTTTCTTT. Translated: CASSYGGNGNTEAFF.

The CDR3, as DNA: TGTGCCAGCAGTGAATTGGGAGCGGAATTCTACGAGCAGTACTTC. Protein sequence: CASSELGAEFYEQYF. V gene TRBV6-1 combines with J gene TRBJ2-7; D possibly corresponds to TRBD2 (5 bases). V lost 2 bases to trimming and J lost 3 bases, with 14 bases between them. The CDR3 extends over 15 amino acids. CDR1 is MNHNS and CDR2 is SASEGT in the germline V gene.

This chain links TRBV6-4 with TRBJ2-1; perhaps D is TRBD1 or TRBD2 (6 bases each). Germline V CDR1 and CDR2: MRHNA, SNTAGT. This CDR3 region has 15 residues. V lost 5 bases and J 9 bases, leaving 20 bases between the germline ends. In DNA, the CDR3 is TGTGCCAGCAGTCTTGATGAGGGGGAGGCTGCTGAGCAGTTCTTC. Encoded protein: CASSLDEGEAAEQFF.

The genes are TRBV7-8 and TRBJ1-5; 7 bases agree with TRBD1. This CDR3 contains 17 residues. With 5 bases clipped from V and 0 bases from J, the junction kept 10 bases outside the gene matches. Germline values: CDR1 SGHVS, CDR2 FQNEAQ. The CDR3 DNA is TGTGCCAGCAGCCGGACGGGACAGATTTATAGCAATCAGCCCCAGCATTTT. Translation: CASSRTGQIYSNQPQHF.

This rearrangement joins TRBV7-2 to TRBJ2-2, with D maybe TRBD1 (5 bases). Germline V CDR1 and CDR2: SGHTA, FQGNSA. V gave up 5 bases and J gave up 0 bases, with 10 bases separating them. The CDR3 covers 15 residues. Written as DNA, the CDR3 is TGTGCCAGCAGCCGATCGGACACGAACACCGGGGAGCTGTTTTTT. Amino acids: CASSRSDTNTGELFF.

The V gene is TRBV28, the J gene TRBJ1-6, with D uncertain. Germline V gives CDR1 MDHEN, CDR2 SYDVKM. Trimming took off 3 bases at V and 4 bases at J, with 7 bases between the two ends. CDR3 length equals 14 residues. DNA for the CDR3: TGTGCCAGCAGTTTGACCCAATATAATTCACCCCTCCACTTT. Translating it yields CASSLTQYNSPLHF.